The 9 T cell receptor beta chains in this list originate from one sample, sequenced in a study of graft-versus-host responses after intestinal transplantation. Responders that carried the CFSE label, approximately 200,000 of them, were plated with approximately 200,000 irradiated, violet-dye-labeled stimulator cells. Repertoires were generated with immunoSEQ multiplex PCR, while TCRdb's copy carries only in-frame clones and drops some. The sample contains fewer than 25,000 clones, 44% of which appear only once. This specimen was alloreactive CD8+ T cells from a mixed lymphocyte reaction culture, taken before transplantation. Subset described: CFSE-low proliferating T cells sorted from roughly six-day pre-transplant mixed lymphocyte reaction (GvH or HvG direction). These receptors were collected from a human patient who was an organ donor for intestinal transplantation.

The chain links TRBV9 to TRBJ2-7; 8 nucleotides align to TRBD2. Germline loops: CDR1 SGDLS, CDR2 YYNGEE. The CDR3 is 15 amino acids. With 4 bases clipped from V and 2 bases from J, the junction kept 8 bases outside the gene matches. CDR3: CASSPGTSYPYEQYF. The CDR3 region has the DNA TGTGCCAGCAGCCCCGGGACTAGTTATCCCTACGAGCAGTACTTC.

In this sample, this clone turned up a few times. The gene calls are TRBV4-3 and TRBJ2-7; 12 nucleotides align to TRBD1. Trimming cost V 4 bases and J 6 bases; bases outside gene matches: 7. The CDR3 totals 15 residues. Per germline, CDR1 LGHNA and CDR2 YSLEER. Here the CDR3 reads CASSRPGTGGSEQYF. CDR3 DNA sequence: TGCGCCAGCAGCCGACCGGGGACAGGGGGCTCCGAGCAGTACTTC.

V usage is TRBV19 and J usage is TRBJ1-2; the D is unclear. The V end lost 3 bases, the J end lost 5 bases, and 10 bases lay between the germline ends. The CDR3 loop spans 13 amino acids. Germline V CDR1 and CDR2: LNHDA, SQIVND (reference sequence). The CDR3 DNA sequence: TGTGCCAGTAGTATGTGGCAGTGGTATGGCTACACCTTC. This gives the protein CASSMWQWYGYTF. The full variable domain, completed using reference TRBV19 and TRBJ1-2, is DGGITQSPKYLFRKEGQNVTLSCEQNLNHDAMYWYRQDPGQGLRLIYYSQIVNDFQKGDIAEGYSVSREKKESFPLTVTSAQKNPTAFYLCASSMWQWYGYTFGSGTRLTVV.

V and J are TRBV2 and TRBJ2-7; TRBD1 agrees at 7 bases. The CDR3 has 14 residues. After removal of 9 bases from V and 3 bases from J, the junction contained 11 bases not matched to a gene. CDR1 and CDR2 (germline): SNHLY, FYNNEI. The CDR3 DNA reads as TGTGCCAGTGGGACAGCTGCTTACCTCTACGAGCAGTACTTC. It translates to CASGTAAYLYEQYF.

The genes are TRBV11-1 and TRBJ2-7, with TRBD2 matching 14 bases. V was clipped by 3 bases and J by 3 bases; unmatched bases: 1. CDR3 length: 15 residues. Germline V gives CDR1 SGHAT, CDR2 FQDESV (reference sequence). The CDR3 DNA sequence: TGTGCCAGCAGCTTCGGGACTAGCGGGAGCTACGAGCAGTACTTC. Its protein product is CASSFGTSGSYEQYF.

This chain uses TRBV19 with TRBJ1-5; tentative D call: TRBD1 (5 bases). Germline loops: CDR1 LNHDA, CDR2 SQIVND (reference sequence). The CDR3 runs 12 residues. V was clipped by 6 bases and J by 10 bases, with 13 bases between them. The CDR3 here is CASSQTGVPQHF. CDR3 bases: TGTGCCAGTAGCCAAACAGGAGTCCCCCAGCATTTT.

J is TRBJ2-7 and V is TRBV27; D is undetermined. The CDR3 is made up of 14 amino acids. V lost 6 bases, J lost 3 bases, and 15 bases lay in between. Germline V gene sequence: CDR1 MNHEY, CDR2 SMNVEV (reference sequence). CDR3 sequence (DNA): TGTGCCAGCAGCGTACAGAATGCCGGCTACGAGCAGTACTTC. Translating it yields CASSVQNAGYEQYF.

This clone was observed a handful of times. The chain is built from TRBV29-1 and TRBJ2-5; D uncertain. The CDR3 loop spans 11 amino acids. Germline V gene lookup returns CDR1 SQVTM and CDR2 ANQGSEA. Trimming cost V 7 bases and J 4 bases, with 10 bases left between them. The DNA for the CDR3 is TGCAGCGCCAGATGGGTAGAGACCCAGTACTTC. Translating it yields CSARWVETQYF.

This chain uses TRBV12-5 with TRBJ2-1; a weak D match, TRBD1 (6 bases). V dropped 3 bases and J dropped 5 bases, with 11 bases sitting between them. This CDR3 has 14 residues. From germline, CDR1 is LGHNT and CDR2 FRNRAP. The CDR3 region is CASGFTGHHNEQFF. In DNA form, the CDR3 reads TGTGCTAGTGGTTTTACAGGGCACCACAATGAGCAGTTCTTC.